These T cell receptor beta chains were read from a single sample in a study of beta chain features in type 1 diabetes. Libraries were prepared by immunoSEQ multiplex PCR; TCRdb keeps only in-frame clonotypes and omits some of them. The sample lists approximately 70,000 clones; around 49% were seen once. The sequencing input was central memory CD4+ T cells from blood. All receptors derive from a young man with type 1 diabetes. Each CDR3 is given with its conserved first and last residue. The order of the fields is V gene, D gene, J gene, clone size, CDR3 protein, CDR3 DNA. The D gene is left open where the match is weak. Clone sizes are given selectively: once, few, many, or a class where the clone is expanded.

V: TRBV7-9
D: NA
J: TRBJ2-7
size: few
CDR3: CASSLSAGYEQYF
DNA: TGTGCCAGCAGCTTATCGGCGGGGTACGAGCAGTACTTC

V: TRBV6-5
D: NA
J: TRBJ1-2
size: few
CDR3: CASSPRRRGYTF
DNA: TGTGCCAGCAGCCCACGTAGGAGGGGCTACACCTTC

V: TRBV5-1
D: TRBD1
J: TRBJ2-1
size: NA
CDR3: CASSPGQDNEQFF
DNA: TGCGCCAGCAGCCCAGGACAGGACAATGAGCAGTTCTTC

V: TRBV2
D: TRBD1
J: TRBJ2-7
size: NA
CDR3: CASNGQAVLSYEQYF
DNA: TGTGCCAGCAATGGACAGGCCGTTCTCTCCTACGAGCAGTACTTC

V: TRBV11-3
D: NA
J: TRBJ1-1
size: NA
CDR3: CASSLGENSEAFF
DNA: TGTGCCAGCAGCTTAGGTGAAAACAGTGAAGCTTTCTTT

V: TRBV18
D: TRBD1
J: TRBJ1-6
size: NA
CDR3: CASSPLDRDSPLHF
DNA: TGTGCCAGCTCACCTTTAGACAGGGACTCACCCCTCCACTTT

V: TRBV6-5
D: NA
J: TRBJ2-5
size: few
CDR3: CASKAPGGQETQYF
DNA: TGTGCCAGCAAAGCACCGGGTGGCCAAGAGACCCAGTACTTC

V: TRBV30
D: NA
J: TRBJ1-1
size: NA
CDR3: CAWSRNPEGFTEAFF
DNA: TGTGCCTGGTCGCGAAATCCGGAGGGATTCACTGAAGCTTTCTTT

V: TRBV5-6
D: TRBD2
J: TRBJ2-3
size: NA
CDR3: CASSFGGARADTQYF
DNA: TGTGCCAGCAGCTTCGGGGGGGCCCGCGCAGATACGCAGTATTTT

V: TRBV5-4
D: NA
J: TRBJ2-1
size: NA
CDR3: CASSLDSGNNEQFF
DNA: TGTGCCAGCAGCTTGGACAGCGGCAACAATGAGCAGTTCTTC